This record looks at one T cell receptor (beta chain) sequence and its context. These data belong to a study of blood T cell repertoires in COVID-19. Sequencing was performed with immunoSEQ multiplex PCR; in TCRdb, only in-frame clones are kept and a portion is missing. The table has roughly 300,000 clones, approximately 83% seen once; the top ten hold approximately 4%. The source material was PBMCs or T cells enriched from blood (not recorded which). The receptor's source is a middle-aged woman with acute COVID-19.

The DNA for the CDR3 is TGTGCCAGCAGCTTCGGTTTACAGGGGTCCTACAATGAGCAGTTCTTC. Translating it yields CASSFGLQGSYNEQFF. The chain combines TRBV7-2 with TRBJ2-1, with 7 bases aligning to TRBD1. Germline V gene data show CDR1 as SGHTA and CDR2 as FQGNSA. CDR3 size: 16 residues. The V and J ends lost 3 bases and 1 base, in that order; junction bases with no gene match: 6. Variable domain in full (rest from reference TRBV7-2 and TRBJ2-1): GAGVSQSPSNKVTEKGKDVELRCDPISGHTALYWYRQSLGQGLEFLIYFQGNSAPDKSGLPSDRFSAERTGGSVSTLTIQRTQQEDSAVYLCASSFGLQGSYNEQFFGPGTRLTVL.